The present T cell receptor (beta chain) was sequenced within a study of CD8 T cells in Susac syndrome. Whole-study results and caveats: The CD4+ T cell repertoires that were profiled in Susac syndrome showed no clonal expansion.

The V gene lost 4 bases and the J gene lost 4 bases, with 19 bases spanning the gap. Per germline, CDR1 KGHSY and CDR2 FQNENV. The CDR3 has 16 residues. It was negative isolation that provided the CD8+ and CD4+ T cells, whereas TEMRA cells were enriched by FACS. Remarks on this clonotype: What it binds is not known.

RNA totalling roughly 0.45 to 1 ug underwent reverse transcription with random hexamers. The amplification used immunoSEQ multiplex PCR on TCR beta CDR3; it spanned 54 Vbeta and 13 Jbeta. TCRdb fed the immunoSEQ multiplex PCR reads into MiXCR, producing one record per CDR3 protein. This table has under 200,000 distinct CDR3 sequences, 75% to 95% appearing once. The gene calls are TRBV16 and TRBJ1-2, with no clear D. Sequencing was done on a sample of CD4+ T cells from PBMCs. This receptor was identified in a human donor with Susac syndrome. The CDR3 loop reads CASSRRGGRLTYGYTF. CDR3 coding DNA: TGTGCCAGCAGCCGCCGAGGCGGTCGACTAACCTATGGCTACACCTTC. The full variable domain, rest sourced from reference TRBV16 and TRBJ1-2, is GEEVAQTPKHLVRGEGQKAKLYCAPIKGHSYVFWYQQVLKNEFKFLISFQNENVFDETGMPKERFSAKCLPNSPCSLEIQATKLEDSAVYFCASSRRGGRLTYGYTFGSGTRLTVV.